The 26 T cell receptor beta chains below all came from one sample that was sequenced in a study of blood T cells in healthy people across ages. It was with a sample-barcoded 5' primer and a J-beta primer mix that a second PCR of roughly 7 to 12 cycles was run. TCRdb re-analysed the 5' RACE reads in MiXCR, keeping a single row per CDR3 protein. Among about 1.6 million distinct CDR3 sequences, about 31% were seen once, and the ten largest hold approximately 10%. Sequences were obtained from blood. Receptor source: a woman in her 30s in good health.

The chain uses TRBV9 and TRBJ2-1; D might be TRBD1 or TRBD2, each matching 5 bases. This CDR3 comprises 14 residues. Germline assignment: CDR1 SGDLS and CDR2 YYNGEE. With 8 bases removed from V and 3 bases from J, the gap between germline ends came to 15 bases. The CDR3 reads CASGGRVDYNEQFF. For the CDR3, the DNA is TGTGCCAGTGGGGGACGGGTTGACTACAATGAGCAGTTCTTC.

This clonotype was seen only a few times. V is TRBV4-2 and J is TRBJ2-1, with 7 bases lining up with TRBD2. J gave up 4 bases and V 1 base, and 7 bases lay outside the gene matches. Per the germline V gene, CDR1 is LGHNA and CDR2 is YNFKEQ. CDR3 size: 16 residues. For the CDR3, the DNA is TGTGCCAGCAGCCAAGTTGGACTAGAGGTTTACAATGAGCAGTTCTTC. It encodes CASSQVGLEVYNEQFF.

DNA of the CDR3: TGTGCCAGCAGTGTAGGGACAGGCCACACCGCAAGAGAGACCCAGTACTTC. Translating gives CASSVGTGHTARETQYF. The chain links TRBV25-1 to TRBJ2-5; TRBD1 aligns across 8 bases. V shed 4 bases and J 4 bases; nucleotides not matched to a gene: 14. The CDR3 extends over 17 amino acids. Germline values: CDR1 MGHDK, CDR2 SYGVNS.

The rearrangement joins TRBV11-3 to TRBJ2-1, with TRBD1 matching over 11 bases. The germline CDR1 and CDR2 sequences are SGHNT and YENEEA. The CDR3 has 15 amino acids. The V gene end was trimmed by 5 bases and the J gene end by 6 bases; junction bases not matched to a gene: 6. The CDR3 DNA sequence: TGTGCCAGCAGCCCAAGGACAGGGGGCTTCAATGAGCAGTTCTTC. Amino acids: CASSPRTGGFNEQFF.

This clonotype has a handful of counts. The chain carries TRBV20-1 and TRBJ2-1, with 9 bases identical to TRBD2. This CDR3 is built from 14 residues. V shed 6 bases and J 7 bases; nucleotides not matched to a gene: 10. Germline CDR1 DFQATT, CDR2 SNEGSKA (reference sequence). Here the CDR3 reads CSAPVLAGNNEQFF. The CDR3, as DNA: TGCAGTGCCCCCGTTCTAGCGGGAAATAATGAGCAGTTCTTC.

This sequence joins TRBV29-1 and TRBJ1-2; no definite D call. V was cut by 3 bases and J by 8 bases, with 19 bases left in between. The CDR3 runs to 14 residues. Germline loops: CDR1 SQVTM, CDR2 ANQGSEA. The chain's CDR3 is CSVDRRARRKGYTF. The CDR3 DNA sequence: TGCAGCGTTGACCGCCGGGCCAGGCGTAAGGGCTACACCTTC.

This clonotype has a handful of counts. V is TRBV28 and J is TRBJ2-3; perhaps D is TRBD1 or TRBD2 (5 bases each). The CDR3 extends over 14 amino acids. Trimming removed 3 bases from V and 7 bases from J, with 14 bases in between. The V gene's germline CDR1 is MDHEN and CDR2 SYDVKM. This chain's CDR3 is CASSLPGTANTQYF. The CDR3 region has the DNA TGTGCCAGCAGTTTGCCGGGGACGGCTAATACGCAGTATTTT.

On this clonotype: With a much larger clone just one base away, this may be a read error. DNA for the CDR3: TGTGCCAGCAGAACCCCGGAGGTCTTTTACGGGCAGTACTTC. This encodes CASRTPEVFYGQYF. This chain uses TRBV6-2 or TRBV6-3 with TRBJ2-7; D might be TRBD2 (5 bases). There are 14 residues in the CDR3. Germline assignment: CDR1 MNHEY and CDR2 SVGEGT.

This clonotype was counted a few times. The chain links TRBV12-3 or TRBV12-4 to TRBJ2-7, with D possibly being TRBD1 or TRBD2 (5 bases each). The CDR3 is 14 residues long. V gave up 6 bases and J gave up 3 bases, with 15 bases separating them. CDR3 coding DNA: TGTGCCAGCAGCGGACCGTTTGGGGGCTACGAGCAGTACTTC. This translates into CASSGPFGGYEQYF.

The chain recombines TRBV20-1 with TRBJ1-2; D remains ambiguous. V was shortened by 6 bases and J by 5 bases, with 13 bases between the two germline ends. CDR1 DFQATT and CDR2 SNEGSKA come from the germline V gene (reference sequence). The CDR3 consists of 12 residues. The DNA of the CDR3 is TGCAGTGCGCCCGGGTCGGGATATGGCTACACCTTC. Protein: CSAPGSGYGYTF.

In DNA, the CDR3 is TGTGCCAGCAGCTTGGAGGTAGCGGGACTCCCCGGGGAGCTGTTTTTT. Translation gives CASSLEVAGLPGELFF. This chain joins TRBV5-6 and TRBJ2-2; TRBD2 aligns across 8 bases. J lost 6 bases, V lost 0 bases, and 7 bases had no gene match. The CDR3 runs to 16 residues. Per the germline V gene, CDR1 is SGHDT and CDR2 is YYEEEE.

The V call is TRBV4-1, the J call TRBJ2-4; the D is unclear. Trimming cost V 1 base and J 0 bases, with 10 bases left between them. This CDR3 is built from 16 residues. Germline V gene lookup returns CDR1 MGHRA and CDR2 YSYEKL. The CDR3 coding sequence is TGCGCCAGCAGCCAAGTTAACCAGATAGCCAAAAACATTCAGTACTTC. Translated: CASSQVNQIAKNIQYF.

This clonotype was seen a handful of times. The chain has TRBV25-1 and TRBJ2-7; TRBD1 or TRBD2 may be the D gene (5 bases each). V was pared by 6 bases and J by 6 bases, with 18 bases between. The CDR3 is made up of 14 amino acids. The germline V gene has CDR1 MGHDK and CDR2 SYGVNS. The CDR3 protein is CASSRDHLWAEQYF. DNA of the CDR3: TGTGCCAGCAGCCGGGACCACCTTTGGGCCGAGCAGTACTTC.

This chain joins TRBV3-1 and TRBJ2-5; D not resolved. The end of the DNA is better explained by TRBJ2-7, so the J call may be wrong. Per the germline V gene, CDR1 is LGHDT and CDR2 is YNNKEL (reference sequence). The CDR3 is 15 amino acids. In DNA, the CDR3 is TGTGCCAGCAGCCAAGGTGAAGCTGAAAGGGCCGAGCAGTACTTC. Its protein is CASSQGEAERAEQYF.

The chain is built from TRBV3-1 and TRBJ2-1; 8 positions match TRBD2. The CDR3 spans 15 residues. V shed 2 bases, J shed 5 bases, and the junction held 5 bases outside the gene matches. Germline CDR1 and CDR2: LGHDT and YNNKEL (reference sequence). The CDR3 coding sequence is TGTGCCAGCAGCCAACAGGGACTAGGACACAATGAGCAGTTCTTC. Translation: CASSQQGLGHNEQFF.

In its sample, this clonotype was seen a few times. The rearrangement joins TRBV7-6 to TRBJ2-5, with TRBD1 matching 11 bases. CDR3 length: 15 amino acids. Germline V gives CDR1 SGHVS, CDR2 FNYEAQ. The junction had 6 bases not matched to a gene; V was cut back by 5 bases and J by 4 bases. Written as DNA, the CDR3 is TGTGCCAGCAGCGTAGGACAGGGGGCCCCAGAGACCCAGTACTTC. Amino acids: CASSVGQGAPETQYF.

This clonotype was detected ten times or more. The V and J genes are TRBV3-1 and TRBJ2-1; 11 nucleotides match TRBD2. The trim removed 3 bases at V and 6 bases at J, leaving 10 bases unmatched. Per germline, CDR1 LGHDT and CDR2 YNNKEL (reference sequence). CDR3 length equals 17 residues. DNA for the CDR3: TGTGCCAGCAGCCAGCGCGTGGGGACTAGCGGTGCCAATGAGCAGTTCTTC. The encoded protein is CASSQRVGTSGANEQFF.

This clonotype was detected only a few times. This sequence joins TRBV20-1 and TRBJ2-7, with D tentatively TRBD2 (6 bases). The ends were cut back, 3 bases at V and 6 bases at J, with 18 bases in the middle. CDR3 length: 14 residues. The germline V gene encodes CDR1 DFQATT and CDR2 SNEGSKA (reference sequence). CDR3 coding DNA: TGCAGTGCTAGTCGGGGGTATACCGAGCGCGAGCAGTACTTC. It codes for CSASRGYTEREQYF.

The CDR3 protein is CSAHQLDRNYGYTF. CDR3 sequence (DNA): TGCAGTGCCCACCAACTAGACAGAAACTATGGCTACACCTTC. The rearrangement links TRBV20-1 to TRBJ1-2; tentatively, D is TRBD1 (5 bases). Trimming took 6 bases from V and 2 from J, leaving 16 bases between them. Germline V lookup: CDR1 DFQATT, CDR2 SNEGSKA (reference sequence). This CDR3 is built from 14 residues.

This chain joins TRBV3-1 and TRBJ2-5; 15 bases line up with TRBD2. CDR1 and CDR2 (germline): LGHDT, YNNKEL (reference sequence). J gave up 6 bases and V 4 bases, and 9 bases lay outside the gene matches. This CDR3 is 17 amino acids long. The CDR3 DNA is TGTGCCAGCAGCCCTCGGACTAGCGGGAGGGCCGGGAAGACCCAGTACTTC. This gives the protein CASSPRTSGRAGKTQYF.

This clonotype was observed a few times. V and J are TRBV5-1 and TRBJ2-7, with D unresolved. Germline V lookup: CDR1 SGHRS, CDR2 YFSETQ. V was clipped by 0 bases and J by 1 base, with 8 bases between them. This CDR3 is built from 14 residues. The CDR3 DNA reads TGCGCCAGCAGCTTGGGTTACAGTTCCTACGAGCAGTACTTC. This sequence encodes CASSLGYSSYEQYF. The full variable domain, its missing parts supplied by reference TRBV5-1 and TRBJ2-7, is KAGVTQTPRYLIKTRGQQVTLSCSPISGHRSVSWYQQTPGQGLQFLFEYFSETQRNKGNFPGRFSGRQFSNSRSEMNVSTLELGDSALYLCASSLGYSSYEQYFGPGTRLTVT.

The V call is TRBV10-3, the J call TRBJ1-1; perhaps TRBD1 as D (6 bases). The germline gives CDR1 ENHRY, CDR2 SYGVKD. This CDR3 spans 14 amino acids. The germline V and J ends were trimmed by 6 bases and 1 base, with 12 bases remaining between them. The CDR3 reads CAISTGQQNTEAFF. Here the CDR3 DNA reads TGTGCCATCAGCACGGGACAACAGAACACTGAAGCTTTCTTT.

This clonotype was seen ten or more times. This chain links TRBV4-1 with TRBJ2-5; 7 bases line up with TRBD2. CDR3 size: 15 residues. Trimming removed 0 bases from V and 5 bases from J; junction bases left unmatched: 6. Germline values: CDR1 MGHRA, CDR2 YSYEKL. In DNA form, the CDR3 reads TGCGCCAGCAGCCAAGATGGGAGCGGGGATGAGACCCAGTACTTC. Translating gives CASSQDGSGDETQYF.

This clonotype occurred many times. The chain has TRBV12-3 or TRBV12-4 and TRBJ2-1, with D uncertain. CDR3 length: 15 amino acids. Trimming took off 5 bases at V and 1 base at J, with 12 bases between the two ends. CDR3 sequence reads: CASSVSPRSYNEQFF. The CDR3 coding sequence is TGTGCCAGCAGTGTCTCCCCGAGGTCCTACAATGAGCAGTTCTTC.

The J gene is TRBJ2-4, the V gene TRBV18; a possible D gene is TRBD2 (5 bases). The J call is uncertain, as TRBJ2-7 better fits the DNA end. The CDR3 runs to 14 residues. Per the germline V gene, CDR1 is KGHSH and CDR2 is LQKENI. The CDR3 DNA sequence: TGTGCCAGCCGCCAGCTCGGGGTCTTGGACGAGCAGTACTTC. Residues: CASRQLGVLDEQYF.

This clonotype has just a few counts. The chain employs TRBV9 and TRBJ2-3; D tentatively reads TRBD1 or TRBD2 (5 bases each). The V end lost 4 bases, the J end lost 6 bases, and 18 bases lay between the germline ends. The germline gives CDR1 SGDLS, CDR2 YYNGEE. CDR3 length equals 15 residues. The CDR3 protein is CASSPSPGRFDTQYF. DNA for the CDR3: TGTGCCAGCAGCCCTTCGCCGGGACGGTTTGATACGCAGTATTTT.